The rows below give T cell receptor beta chains drawn from one sample of a study of PD-1 blockade in classical Hodgkin lymphoma. Some clones are missing from TCRdb's copy, which holds only in-frame ones; the method was immunoSEQ multiplex PCR. The data contain 20,000 to 25,000 clones, around 80% of them singletons. Sequencing used peripheral blood mononuclear cells (PBMCs), obtained before the fourth cycle of nivolumab. These receptors all come from a human donor with classical Hodgkin lymphoma. Both conserved end residues are trimmed from each CDR3. Fields, in order: J gene, V gene, CDR3 protein.

J gene: TRBJ1-5
V gene: TRBV29-1
CDR3 protein: SVLDGFNQPQH

J gene: TRBJ2-1
V gene: TRBV27
CDR3 protein: ASTWGTGGGHYYNEQF

J gene: TRBJ2-3
V gene: TRBV7-9
CDR3 protein: ASSPTIRTSGRGDTQY

J gene: TRBJ1-2
V gene: TRBV27
CDR3 protein: ASSLSTGFGQGYT

J gene: TRBJ2-1
V gene: TRBV7-9
CDR3 protein: ASSLASGSRWEQF

J gene: TRBJ1-1
V gene: TRBV6-1
CDR3 protein: ASSERGLNTEAF

J gene: TRBJ2-7
V gene: TRBV20-1
CDR3 protein: SADRGHEQY

J gene: TRBJ2-7
V gene: TRBV28
CDR3 protein: ASSSPDRGEY

J gene: TRBJ1-1
V gene: TRBV7-2
CDR3 protein: ASSSDRGAEAF

J gene: TRBJ1-3
V gene: TRBV2
CDR3 protein: ALTDSGPSGNTIY

J gene: TRBJ2-1
V gene: TRBV2
CDR3 protein: ASGRGGKYNEQF

J gene: TRBJ2-7
V gene: TRBV7-9
CDR3 protein: ASSSQGTYEQY

J gene: TRBJ2-2
V gene: TRBV27
CDR3 protein: ASSYTTFGSPTSGNTGELF

J gene: TRBJ2-4
V gene: TRBV7-2
CDR3 protein: ASSLRMRDIQY

J gene: TRBJ1-2
V gene: TRBV10-3
CDR3 protein: AISGGAPPREDYGYT

J gene: TRBJ2-2
V gene: TRBV7-3
CDR3 protein: ASSFGPGNTGELF

J gene: TRBJ2-5
V gene: TRBV5-3
CDR3 protein: ARSLGTGKETQY

J gene: TRBJ1-2
V gene: TRBV28
CDR3 protein: ASSQGYGYT

J gene: TRBJ1-5
V gene: TRBV7-9
CDR3 protein: ASSRTGLNQPQH

J gene: TRBJ1-5
V gene: TRBV28
CDR3 protein: ASSPPRDRVKQPQH

J gene: TRBJ1-2
V gene: TRBV28
CDR3 protein: ASSLYNLRHRVGYGYT

J gene: TRBJ2-1
V gene: TRBV7-2
CDR3 protein: ASSLFRGLQSSYNEQF

J gene: TRBJ2-7
V gene: TRBV15
CDR3 protein: ATSRDRGGSYEQY

J gene: TRBJ1-2
V gene: TRBV25-1
CDR3 protein: ASSESSAANYGYT

J gene: TRBJ2-3
V gene: TRBV12-5
CDR3 protein: ASGLDTGTDTQY

J gene: TRBJ2-5
V gene: TRBV4-1
CDR3 protein: ASSQVGGQETQY

J gene: TRBJ2-3
V gene: TRBV6-1
CDR3 protein: ASSTLGGEADTQY

J gene: TRBJ2-1
V gene: TRBV9
CDR3 protein: ASSPHREGYNEQF

J gene: TRBJ2-2
V gene: TRBV5-1
CDR3 protein: ASHRDDTGELF

J gene: TRBJ1-5
V gene: TRBV2
CDR3 protein: ASSERTENQPQH

J gene: TRBJ1-1
V gene: TRBV27
CDR3 protein: ASSLRMGGGWEAF

J gene: TRBJ2-7
V gene: TRBV7-8
CDR3 protein: ASSLAGGAYEQY

J gene: TRBJ2-5
V gene: TRBV5-1
CDR3 protein: ASSSWTGVETQY

J gene: TRBJ1-1
V gene: TRBV4-1
CDR3 protein: ASSQVKAGSAEAF

J gene: TRBJ1-3
V gene: TRBV6-6
CDR3 protein: ASSSWTGSGNTIY

J gene: TRBJ2-3
V gene: TRBV9
CDR3 protein: ASSLGQGATDTQY

J gene: TRBJ2-4
V gene: TRBV28
CDR3 protein: ASSPGNSGTWNIQY

J gene: TRBJ2-2
V gene: TRBV4-1
CDR3 protein: ASSLTGGAAGELF

J gene: TRBJ1-1
V gene: TRBV5-8
CDR3 protein: ASVWIEAF

J gene: TRBJ2-1
V gene: TRBV19
CDR3 protein: ASTRAGDNEQF

J gene: TRBJ2-4
V gene: TRBV7-8
CDR3 protein: ASSSGLAGRYGGKNIQY

J gene: TRBJ2-1
V gene: TRBV5-4
CDR3 protein: GSSLGQVPYNEQF

J gene: TRBJ2-5
V gene: TRBV7-6
CDR3 protein: ASSALHQETQY

J gene: TRBJ2-6
V gene: TRBV7-2
CDR3 protein: ASVPRTGANVLT

J gene: TRBJ1-5
V gene: TRBV6-1
CDR3 protein: ASSEIGDYNQPQH

J gene: TRBJ2-2
V gene: TRBV5-8
CDR3 protein: ASSFLSQGAQRYYTGELF

J gene: TRBJ2-7
V gene: TRBV28
CDR3 protein: ASDQRGREQY

J gene: TRBJ1-3
V gene: TRBV23-1
CDR3 protein: ASRRKWTDTGNTIY